These T cell receptor beta chains were read from a single sample in a study of T cell changes during pregnancy in multiple sclerosis. Assay used: immunoSEQ multiplex PCR; TCRdb lists only in-frame clones, some missing. The repertoire consists of about 98,000 clones, with about 91% occurring once and the leading ten covering roughly 2.1%. The source was peripheral blood, collected after pregnancy. All receptors come from a female donor in good health, enrolled as a control in a pregnancy study. Each CDR3 is given with its conserved first and last residue. A D gene is named only where the DNA matches it firmly. Rows may omit the clone size; those that give it use once, few, many or a size class.

clone size: .; J gene: TRBJ1-4; V gene: TRBV6-5; D gene: .; CDR3 protein: CASSSFGEVEKLFF; CDR3 DNA: TGTGCCAGCAGCTCCTTTGGGGAGGTAGAAAAACTGTTTTTT
clone size: .; J gene: TRBJ2-7; V gene: TRBV28; D gene: .; CDR3 protein: CASRTPGQFYEQYF; CDR3 DNA: TGTGCCAGCAGAACCCCTGGACAGTTCTACGAGCAGTACTTC
clone size: .; J gene: TRBJ1-1; V gene: TRBV11-2; D gene: TRBD1; CDR3 protein: CASSLDRVTNTEAFF; CDR3 DNA: TGTGCCAGCAGCCTAGACAGGGTTACGAACACTGAAGCTTTCTTT
clone size: few; J gene: TRBJ2-2; V gene: TRBV6-1; D gene: .; CDR3 protein: CASSAPGTTNTGELFF; CDR3 DNA: TGTGCCAGCAGTGCACCCGGGACAACGAACACCGGGGAGCTGTTTTTT
clone size: .; J gene: TRBJ1-5; V gene: TRBV19; D gene: .; CDR3 protein: CASSIDAGGRNQPQHF; CDR3 DNA: TGTGCCAGTAGTATAGATGCGGGGGGTCGTAATCAGCCCCAGCATTTT
clone size: .; J gene: TRBJ1-5; V gene: TRBV6-1; D gene: TRBD1; CDR3 protein: CASSVWDSDQPQHF; CDR3 DNA: TGTGCCAGCAGTGTGTGGGACAGCGATCAGCCCCAGCATTTT
clone size: .; J gene: TRBJ2-1; V gene: TRBV12-2; D gene: .; CDR3 protein: CASRHHSGAFYNEQFF; CDR3 DNA: TGTGCAAGTCGCCATCATAGCGGGGCCTTCTACAATGAGCAGTTCTTC
clone size: .; J gene: TRBJ1-5; V gene: TRBV11-2; D gene: .; CDR3 protein: CASSLDGQISNQPQHF; CDR3 DNA: TGTGCCAGCAGCTTAGATGGGCAGATCAGCAATCAGCCCCAGCATTTT
clone size: many; J gene: TRBJ2-3; V gene: TRBV27; D gene: TRBD1; CDR3 protein: CASPSRGQGSDTQYF; CDR3 DNA: TGTGCCAGCCCCTCACGGGGACAGGGGTCAGATACGCAGTATTTT
clone size: .; J gene: TRBJ2-3; V gene: TRBV11-2; D gene: TRBD2; CDR3 protein: CASSLGGGLRDTQYF; CDR3 DNA: TGTGCCAGCAGCTTAGGCGGGGGGCTTAGAGATACGCAGTATTTT
clone size: .; J gene: TRBJ2-7; V gene: TRBV29-1; D gene: TRBD1; CDR3 protein: CSVVQDRGRHEQYF; CDR3 DNA: TGCAGCGTTGTCCAGGACAGGGGGCGCCACGAGCAGTACTTC
clone size: .; J gene: TRBJ1-2; V gene: TRBV10-3; D gene: .; CDR3 protein: CAISVTKIGWEDGYTF; CDR3 DNA: TGTGCCATCAGTGTGACGAAGATAGGCTGGGAGGATGGCTACACCTTC
clone size: .; J gene: TRBJ1-1; V gene: TRBV28; D gene: .; CDR3 protein: CASTNSLGGATEAFF; CDR3 DNA: TGTGCCAGCACCAACAGTCTAGGGGGGGCCACTGAAGCTTTCTTT
clone size: .; J gene: TRBJ2-7; V gene: TRBV6-1; D gene: .; CDR3 protein: CASSEQAPSYEQYF; CDR3 DNA: TGTGCCAGCAGTGAGCAGGCTCCTTCCTACGAGCAGTACTTC
clone size: .; J gene: TRBJ1-4; V gene: TRBV6-1; D gene: .; CDR3 protein: CASRRGNNHEKLFF; CDR3 DNA: TGTGCCAGCAGGAGGGGGAATAATCATGAAAAACTGTTTTTT
clone size: .; J gene: TRBJ2-6; V gene: TRBV6-1; D gene: .; CDR3 protein: CASTSKSSGANVLTF; CDR3 DNA: TGTGCCAGCACCTCAAAGAGCTCTGGGGCCAACGTCCTGACTTTC
clone size: .; J gene: TRBJ2-7; V gene: TRBV2; D gene: TRBD2; CDR3 protein: CASSSGTSGYSYEQYF; CDR3 DNA: TGTGCCAGCAGTTCCGGGACTAGCGGGTACAGCTACGAGCAGTACTTC
clone size: .; J gene: TRBJ1-5; V gene: TRBV2; D gene: .; CDR3 protein: CASSQLPTGTYSNQPQHF; CDR3 DNA: TGTGCCAGCAGTCAACTTCCTACGGGTACCTATAGCAATCAGCCCCAGCATTTT